These T cell receptor beta chains were read from a single sample in a study of read filtering for tumor transcriptome and immune sequencing. MiXCR, applied by TCRdb to the reads, yields one record per CDR3 protein. There are around 130,000 distinct CDR3 sequences in the sample; roughly an eighth occur only once, and just under 8.5% lies in the top ten. The sample taken for sequencing was a population of CD138-negative cells sorted from bone marrow. Every receptor here comes from a donor aged 40 or older with multiple myeloma. The CDR3 runs from the conserved cysteine through the conserved F or W. D genes are given only for firm matches.

j_gene,v_gene,d_gene,len,CDR3aa
TRBJ1-5,TRBV6-6,.,13,CATGRREEQPQHF
TRBJ2-7,TRBV4-2,.,13,CASSQDWPYEQYF
TRBJ1-5,TRBV4-2,.,16,CGSSQDLRGDNQPQHF
TRBJ2-3,TRBV29-1,.,14,CSVEFRGYTDTQYF
TRBJ2-2,TRBV6-6,.,13,CASSSRQTGELFF
TRBJ2-1,TRBV3-1,TRBD2,17,CASSQPSRESGNNEQFF
TRBJ2-7,TRBV12-3/TRBV12-4,.,14,CASSLEVGSYEQYF
TRBJ2-3,TRBV5-1,.,14,CASSLVANTDTQYF
TRBJ1-2,TRBV7-2,.,13,CASSSGDGYGYTF
TRBJ2-5,TRBV13,TRBD1,17,CASSSPTGQGVLETQYF
TRBJ2-7,TRBV7-9,TRBD1,15,CASSLIDRGFYEQYF
TRBJ2-3,TRBV20-1,TRBD2,13,CSAGREDTDTQYF
TRBJ2-7,TRBV29-1,.,15,CSAQRGTGSSYEQYF
TRBJ1-1,TRBV29-1,TRBD1,14,CGVRTGALNTEAFF
TRBJ2-1,TRBV6-5,TRBD2,15,CASQRAGTTYNEQFF
TRBJ1-2,TRBV29-1,.,10,CSVDERGYTF
TRBJ2-1,TRBV5-1,.,13,CASGEESYSEQFF
TRBJ2-1,TRBV5-1,.,13,CASSLVGMNEQFF
TRBJ2-1,TRBV5-1,.,14,CASSWGSSYNEQFF
TRBJ2-7,TRBV15,TRBD2,16,CATSLLTSGIIYEQYF
TRBJ2-7,TRBV4-1,TRBD2,13,CASSQGTRYEQYF
TRBJ2-2,TRBV7-6,.,15,CASSPTWGPSGELFF
TRBJ2-5,TRBV11-3,.,11,CASSPSETQYF
TRBJ2-1,TRBV5-1,TRBD2,15,CASSLGSGSYGEQFF
TRBJ1-5,TRBV4-1,.,13,CASSQTEGWPQHF
TRBJ2-5,TRBV12-3/TRBV12-4,TRBD2,14,CASSFGGRAETQYF
TRBJ1-1,TRBV10-2,.,14,CASKHEQGNTEAFF
TRBJ2-5,TRBV2,TRBD1,14,CASSEDRGFETQYF
TRBJ2-1,TRBV4-1,.,15,CASSQGQGYYNEQFF
TRBJ1-5,TRBV27,.,14,CASSPGQKNQPQHF
TRBJ2-1,TRBV3-1,.,16,CASSPPGVIIFDEQFF
TRBJ1-5,TRBV15,.,13,CATSRDTNQPQHF
TRBJ2-7,TRBV4-3,TRBD1,14,CASSQNRGPYEQYF
TRBJ2-7,TRBV9,TRBD2,14,CASSVASGSYEQYF
TRBJ2-1,TRBV10-3,.,12,CAISFAYNEQFF
TRBJ2-1,TRBV4-1,.,14,CASIPGPRDGEQFF
TRBJ2-1,TRBV20-1,.,15,CSASPWRRSYNEQFF
TRBJ2-7,TRBV10-3,.,11,CAISAGYEQYF
TRBJ1-4,TRBV7-9,.,15,CASSLEQRVPEKLFF
TRBJ2-2,TRBV29-1,.,15,CSVEYGSRNTGELFF
TRBJ2-1,TRBV3-1,TRBD2,13,CASRRLAGNEQFF
TRBJ2-1,TRBV5-1,TRBD2,16,CASGGGFGLDYNEQFF
TRBJ2-7,TRBV7-9,.,14,CASSFSYTPYEQYF
TRBJ1-5,TRBV20-1,TRBD1,13,CSASRGRDQPQHF
TRBJ2-3,TRBV12-3/TRBV12-4,.,13,CASSFHSDDTQYF
TRBJ2-3,TRBV29-1,TRBD1,15,CSVVPRDRVFNTQYF
TRBJ2-7,TRBV11-2,.,13,CASSNNRAYEQYF
TRBJ1-5,TRBV20-1,.,16,CSARDNRVTPNQPQHF
TRBJ2-1,TRBV25-1,.,17,CASSEHPGGLSYNEQFF
TRBJ2-3,TRBV19,.,12,CASSMRTDTQYF
TRBJ2-3,TRBV11-2,TRBD2,15,CASSLVAGVGDTQYF
TRBJ2-1,TRBV4-3,TRBD2,14,CASSFSGRSNEQFF
TRBJ1-5,TRBV7-8,.,16,CASSPRPVYSNQPQHF
TRBJ2-7,TRBV29-1,.,12,CSVAGISYEQYF
TRBJ2-1,TRBV6-1,.,11,CASSGLEVRFF
TRBJ2-1,TRBV6-2/TRBV6-3,.,13,CASSYGPYNEQFF
TRBJ2-3,TRBV20-1,.,12,CSASVTADTQYF